The present entry profiles one T cell receptor beta chain with its context. In its sample, this clonotype was seen a few times. No antigen is known for it. No base quality values were provided; no much bigger clone lies one nucleotide off. Stable Graves' hyperthyroidism was defined as no progression to ophthalmopathy during 18 months of follow-up. The hyperthyroidism patients were between 18 and 65 years old and newly diagnosed, with a disease duration of less than 2 months. Any patient with an uncontrolled infection, another autoimmune disease, pregnancy or lactation was excluded. Diagnoses were established on the basis of clinical symptoms, serum thyroxine and TRAb, thyroid ultrasound, and orbital computed tomography. Ficoll-Paque density gradient centrifugation was used to isolate PBMCs from around 10 ml of fresh peripheral blood. Total RNA was extracted using Trizol reagent, and RNA quality was assessed on an Agilent 2100 Bioanalyzer.

Trimming takes 1 base from V and 7 bases from J, and the germline ends sit 16 bases apart. CDR1 SGHTA and CDR2 FQGTGA are derived from the germline V gene. The cysteine opens and the phenylalanine closes a CDR3 of 15 amino acids. Left in the record is the CDR3 DNA by itself, 45 bases read in frame from the first base. The record originates from a study of T cells in Graves' hyperthyroidism and ophthalmopathy (dated by TCRdb to the late 2010s). Looking at the study overall: Peripheral blood samples were taken at initial diagnosis, before any treatment was given. TCR V-J signatures able to tell the groups apart were searched for in a discovery cohort of some 100 patients, of whom 43 had Graves' ophthalmopathy and 57 had stable Graves' hyperthyroidism. Prospective prediction of ophthalmopathy was tested in an independent validation cohort consisting of some 20 hyperthyroidism patients and approximately 16 patients who later progressed to ophthalmopathy. The 100 discovery patients were randomly divided into training and test sets at a 7:3 ratio. In addition, the study compared T-cell repertoires in thyroid tissue and in blood from about six Graves' hyperthyroidism patients. After blood sampling, hyperthyroidism patients were treated with methimazole at a starting dose of 30 mg daily, and ophthalmopathy patients were treated with high-dose intravenous methylprednisolone. According to the paper, TCR Vbeta CDR3 sequencing was carried out on over 130 peripheral blood samples, which came from 40 to 45 ophthalmopathy, fewer than 80 hyperthyroidism and approximately 17 progressor patients.

The paper as a whole reports these results and caveats: No statistical method was used to set the sample size in advance, and investigators knew the group allocation. Ophthalmopathy was separated from stable hyperthyroidism by a 13 V-J signature model, with 85% to 90% sensitivity and approximately 81% specificity obtained in cross-validation and 80%/75% obtained in testing. In validation, progression to ophthalmopathy was predicted by the model with 55% to 71% sensitivity and 72.22% specificity, a median of about 6 months before onset. Most expanded thyroid clonotypes (frequency above 0.001) were also found in blood, which suggests that blood repertoires may mirror thyroid immune responses.

The TCR beta CDR3 regions were amplified from RNA transcripts. The first round of RT-PCR for the TCR CDR3 was performed with the HTBI primer set and the Qiagen OneStep RT-PCR kit. A second multiplex PCR round built the libraries, followed by size selection and purification. Paired-end sequencing of the libraries was performed with 100 bp reads on an Illumina HiSeq2000. Concerning the study's data processing: SOAPnuke was used to process the raw data, throwing out any read that contained adapters or uncalled bases, had a mean Phred below 15, or lacked an exact constant-primer or identifier match. High-quality paired reads were merged using COPE v1.2.5, and each unique nucleotide sequence was defined as a clonotype. Clonotypes were aligned to IMGT TRBV, TRBD and TRBJ reference segments using MiTCR v1.1. The analysis included only V-J combinations with a frequency above 0.0001, which together covered about 99% of the repertoires. The TCS score was defined as F50 (clonal expansion) divided by E x V (chaos), with BLOSUM62-based TCRdist calculated between CDR3 peptides within each V-J. Welch's t-statistics and random forest reduced roughly 530 V-J features to some 14, which were used in a naive Bayes classifier (R e1071). TCRdb trimmed the raw reads at Q25, called clones with MiXCR and kept productive beta chains. Each CDR3 protein appears once, grouped with its most common genes and DNA. Clone size and V and J calls follow TCRdb, not the original study. The sample profile shows around 190,000 distinct CDR3 sequences; about a sixth of them were found once. The ten largest clones add up to about 50% of the sample.

This receptor chain uses TRBV7-3 and TRBJ1-1; possibly the D gene is TRBD1, per 5 matching bases. This receptor was obtained from a woman in her forties or fifties with Graves' hyperthyroidism. The sample taken for sequencing was blood. The CDR3 protein: CASSLISMSGNEAFF. The nucleotides read TGTGCCAGCAGCTTAATTTCCATGTCAGGGAATGAAGCTTTCTTT.